This entry features one TCR beta chain sequence. No antigen is known for it. It has no much larger one-base neighbor in the sample; base qualities were not kept. The donors were roughly 40 Caucasian individuals from Russia, aged roughly 6 to 100 years, who were systemically healthy. Each donor gave 9.5 to 10 milliliters of peripheral blood, drawn into EDTA-treated Vacutainer tubes. Ficoll-Paque density-gradient centrifugation was used to isolate PBMCs, with at least 6.5 million per sample. Total RNA was extracted from PBMCs with Trizol reagent, with at least 6 micrograms obtained per sample. For every donor, an aliquot of PBMCs went through flow cytometry to measure the percentages of naive CD45RAhigh/CD27high T cells. The sample originates from a study of blood T cells in healthy people across ages (dated by TCRdb to about 2015). Looking at the study overall: In model experiments, roughly one uniquely barcoded TCR beta cDNA molecule per two T cells was captured by template switching. To track age-related changes in TCR beta repertoire diversity, the study relied on deep sequencing normalized with unique cDNA molecular identifiers. Four age groups were formed from the donors: young (average approximately 17 years), middle-aged (approximately 41), aged (approximately 60) and long-lived (about 80). Using the same blood draw, the study looked at two additional independent replicas of 1 million unique cDNA reads for two donors, one aged 18 to 30 and the other aged 80 or older. Donors of different ages were randomly distributed across sequencing lanes to avoid experimental bias. The study at large found these results: Estimates of total diversity based on one million sequenced T cells were regarded as lower bounds and as underestimates. Conclusive comparison of naive and antigen-experienced compartments was prevented by the profiling of bulk unsorted PBMCs. A strong correlation was found between observed TCR beta diversity and the percentage of naive T cells measured by flow cytometry. Compared with the aged group, more naive CD4+ T cells, fewer expanded clones and increased TCR diversity were shown by the long-lived group, suggesting age selection. As age increased, observed TCR beta diversity per million T cells dropped in a roughly linear way, and a significant reduction was already evident by age 40. Donor CMV infection status was unknown, potentially confounding age-related changes in expanded clonotypes.

Libraries were built with 5' RACE. The sequencer listed for this sample is Illumina HiSeq 2500. A second 7 to 11 cycle PCR used a sample-barcoded 5' primer and a J-beta primer mix. A template-switch 5' adaptor carrying 12 random nucleotides introduced a unique molecular identifier onto each TCR beta cDNA molecule. Each sample yielded at least 3 million CDR3-containing paired-end reads. First-strand cDNA synthesis was performed from all RNA using the Mint cDNA synthesis kit, with priming by a TRBC-specific oligonucleotide. All cDNA was treated with uracil-DNA glycosylase and then went through a first 18-cycle PCR with the universal primers M1SS and BC2_uni_R. The original methods were these. Normalization of each sample was performed by random selection of 1 million high-quality reads, each carrying a distinct molecular identifier. Reads sharing molecular identifiers were discarded rather than binned into consensus sequences. CDR3 identification, clonotype clustering and error correction used MiTCR with a Q25 quality threshold and the strictest error-elimination algorithm. A nonparametric unseen species model with Euler transformation was used to estimate lower-bound total TCR beta diversity. TCRdb passed the public sequencing reads through fastp at Q25 and MiXCR, retaining productive beta sequences. Every entry covers one CDR3 protein and lists the most common genes and DNA from its rows. For this entry, the V and J calls and clone size follow TCRdb and not the study's own pipeline. Within this sample are 1,500,000 or so distinct CDR3 sequences, with around 40% of them counted one time only. Around 4% of the sample is in the top ten clones.

The CDR3 starts with the cysteine, ends with the phenylalanine, and has 14 residues. Of the read, only the CDR3 DNA is kept; its 42 bases are in frame from base 1. Clipping removes 7 bases from V and 0 bases from J, with 5 as the unmatched junction base count. For CDR1 and CDR2, the germline V gene (reference sequence) lists MNHEY and SMNVEV. The chain couples TRBV27 to TRBJ2-7; TRBD2 matches 8 bases in the middle. This TCR was recovered from a woman aged 18-29 years in good health. Input material: blood. CDR3 sequence: CASNTGGSSYEQYF. Here is the DNA: TGTGCCAGCAACACGGGGGGGAGCTCCTACGAGCAGTACTTC.